A selection of T cell receptor beta chains follows, all from one sample in a study of cytomegalovirus exposure and HLA in healthy donors. Here immunoSEQ multiplex PCR was the method, and the copy in TCRdb shows in-frame clones only, minus some. The sample holds around 100,000 clones, approximately 71% seen once. Sequences were obtained from PBMCs. The receptors here all came from a male donor in good health and CMV-seropositive. CDR3s include the opening cysteine and the closing phenylalanine or tryptophan. Fields, in order: V gene, J gene, clone size, D gene, CDR3 protein, CDR3 DNA. The D gene is left open where the match is weak. A clone size is listed for some rows: how often the clone was seen (once, few, many), or a class if it is expanded.

>TRBV7-9|TRBJ2-3|.|TRBD2
CSSRKPHGTSGIVDTQYF
TGTTCCAGCAGGAAACCCCATGGGACTAGCGGGATCGTAGATACGCAGTATTTT
>TRBV7-9|TRBJ1-1|.|TRBD1
CASSWDRDTEAFF
TGTGCCAGCAGTTGGGACAGGGACACTGAAGCTTTCTTT
>TRBV28|TRBJ1-1|.|.
CASIPIGGANTEAFF
TGTGCCAGCATTCCAATCGGGGGGGCGAACACTGAAGCTTTCTTT
>TRBV11-3|TRBJ2-5|few|TRBD2
CASSLGTSGRADETQYF
TGTGCCAGCAGCCTCGGGACTAGCGGGAGGGCCGACGAGACCCAGTACTTC
>TRBV28|TRBJ2-1|.|TRBD2
CAIRTSGTGSYNEQFF
TGTGCCATCCGCACTAGCGGGACAGGCTCCTACAATGAGCAGTTCTTC
>TRBV19|TRBJ1-2|.|TRBD1
CASTPGQTIGGYTF
TGTGCCAGTACCCCGGGACAGACTATCGGCGGCTACACCTTC
>TRBV19|TRBJ2-5|.|TRBD2
CASSIGTSGRASETQYF
TGTGCCAGTAGTATTGGGACTAGCGGGAGGGCCTCGGAGACCCAGTACTTC
>TRBV29-1|TRBJ2-1|.|.
CSPRDEQFF
TGCAGCCCTCGAGATGAGCAGTTCTTC
>TRBV28|TRBJ2-7|.|TRBD2
CASRPGLAIYEQYF
TGTGCCAGCAGACCCGGACTAGCGATCTACGAGCAGTACTTC
>TRBV27|TRBJ2-2|.|.
CASSLSTGWNTGELFF
TGTGCCAGCAGTTTAAGTACAGGGTGGAACACCGGGGAGCTGTTTTTT
>TRBV29-1|TRBJ1-2|.|.
CSTREGQNYGYTF
TGCAGCACACGGGAGGGCCAAAACTATGGCTACACCTTC
>TRBV10-3|TRBJ2-1|few|.
CAIRDLREQFF
TGTGCCATCAGGGACTTGAGAGAGCAGTTCTTC
>TRBV27|TRBJ1-2|.|.
CASGFPEGYGYTF
TGTGCCAGCGGCTTCCCGGAGGGCTATGGCTACACCTTC
>TRBV29-1|TRBJ2-6|few|.
CSVANSGANVLTF
TGCAGCGTTGCAAACTCTGGGGCCAACGTCCTGACTTTC
>TRBV9|TRBJ2-7|few|.
CASSPHGSELVHEQYF
TGTGCCAGCAGCCCGCACGGGTCAGAACTTGTCCACGAGCAGTACTTC